This T cell receptor beta chain was profiled in a study of blood T cells in healthy people across ages. Trimming removed 4 bases from V and 2 bases from J; junction bases left unmatched: 8. Germline V lookup: CDR1 SEHNR, CDR2 FQNEAQ (reference sequence). The CDR3 has 16 amino acids. A minimum of 6 micrograms of total RNA was extracted per sample. The second PCR ran roughly 7 to 12 cycles with a sample-barcoded 5' primer and J-beta primers. MiXCR, run by TCRdb on the 5' RACE reads, gives a single entry per CDR3 protein. The sample contains around 940,000 distinct CDR3 sequences, roughly half of which appear only once.

This TCR was recovered from an older woman in good health. Input material: blood. V gene TRBV7-9 combines with J gene TRBJ2-1; 7 bases fit TRBD1. CDR3 sequence reads: CASSSTGTAAYNEQFF. The DNA for the CDR3 is TGTGCCAGCAGCTCAACCGGGACAGCAGCCTACAATGAGCAGTTCTTC.